This entry features one T cell receptor beta chain sequence. Germline V gene lookup returns CDR1 SGHNT and CDR2 YYREEE (reference sequence). The CDR3 length is 14 residues. Trimming at V came to 2 bases and at J to 5 bases, leaving 6 bases not matched to a gene. This record belongs to a study of T cell changes during pregnancy in multiple sclerosis. Clones were sequenced by immunoSEQ multiplex PCR, and TCRdb holds only the in-frame ones, with some missing. Of about 70,000 clones listed, 91% were seen once; the top ten hold over 2%. The clonotype originates from a female donor with multiple sclerosis, enrolled in a pregnancy study. Material: peripheral blood, obtained in the first trimester of pregnancy. The chain carries TRBV5-4 and TRBJ2-5, with 7 positions matching TRBD1. In nucleotides, the CDR3 is TGTGCCAGCAGCTTTGGACAGGAGAGGGAGACCCAGTACTTC. Amino acid sequence: CASSFGQERETQYF.